This T cell receptor (beta chain) was profiled in a study of shared clonotypes between healthy human individuals. Findings and caveats of the study: Only blood samples were collected, and tissue repertoires likely differ.

Of note for this clone: Its target is not known.

For each subset, genomic DNA was distributed in equal portions over several immunoSEQ plates. Assay: immunoSEQ multiplex PCR; the TCRdb copy retains only in-frame clones and omits some. The data hold about 510,000 clones, with over 60% observed a single time. V lost 0 bases, J lost 3 bases, and 11 bases lay in between. The CDR3 consists of 15 residues. Germline assignment: CDR1 LGHNA and CDR2 YSLEER. V is TRBV4-3 and J is TRBJ2-5, with TRBD1 as a possible D gene (6 bases). The material sequenced was PBMCs. This clonotype originated in a woman aged 40 to 50 in good health. Some clones in this sample may be carry-over from other donors' samples. CDR3 in DNA: TGCGCCAGCAGCCAAGATCCGAGACAGGAAGAGACCCAGTACTTC. Translation gives CASSQDPRQEETQYF.